This T cell receptor (beta chain) was documented in a study of early T cells in non-severe SARS-CoV-2 infection. At the level of the study: Sequencing used unsorted whole-blood bulk RNA, so chains lack pairing. Study-wide results and limits: Matching results from VDJdb favored anti-spike CD8 responses, leaving private and CD4 specificities undetected.

In its sample, this clonotype was seen a few times. The target antigen is unknown. CDR1 MNHEY and CDR2 SMNVEV come from the germline V gene (reference sequence). The length of the CDR3 is 14 residues. Trimming took off 3 bases at V and 7 bases at J, with 10 bases between the two ends. Unique molecular identifiers were added to individual cDNA molecules. A single record per CDR3 protein comes from TCRdb applying MiXCR to the 5' RACE reads. Of about 110,000 distinct CDR3 sequences listed, roughly an eighth are singletons. V usage is TRBV27 and J usage is TRBJ1-6; possible D gene TRBD1, 5 bases. Sequencing used whole blood. The origin of this receptor is an adult who was a healthcare worker with PCR-confirmed SARS-CoV-2 infection or an uninfected control (not recorded which). CDR3 coding DNA: TGTGCCAGCAGTTTCTCGGGACCAAATTCACCCCTCCACTTT. It codes for CASSFSGPNSPLHF.